The 21 T cell receptor beta chains listed next were all sequenced from one sample in a study of T cell changes during pregnancy in multiple sclerosis. Method: immunoSEQ multiplex PCR; TCRdb's copy keeps in-frame clones and lacks some. The sample records more than 70,000 clones, 93% being singletons. This specimen consisted of peripheral blood, obtained in the second trimester of pregnancy. Every receptor here comes from a female donor with multiple sclerosis, enrolled in a pregnancy study.

This sequence joins TRBV18 and TRBJ1-5; 9 nucleotides agree with TRBD1. CDR3 length: 19 residues. CDR1 KGHSH and CDR2 LQKENI come from the germline V gene. The J segment lost 2 bases and the V segment lost 5 bases, leaving 16 bases of the junction unmatched. The CDR3 here is CASSTGTGRSGIGNQPQHF. For the CDR3, the DNA is TGTGCCAGCTCAACCGGGACAGGGAGAAGCGGAATTGGCAATCAGCCCCAGCATTTT.

The CDR3 DNA reads as TGTGCCAGCAGCAGAACGGGACAGTATGATCAGCCCCAGCATTTT. Translating it yields CASSRTGQYDQPQHF. The chain has TRBV9 and TRBJ1-5, with TRBD1 identical over 7 bases. Trimming at V came to 4 bases and at J to 5 bases, leaving 9 bases not matched to a gene. The CDR3 has 15 residues. The germline V gene encodes CDR1 SGDLS and CDR2 YYNGEE. The full variable domain, completed using reference TRBV9 and TRBJ1-5, is DSGVTQTPKHLITATGQRVTLRCSPRSGDLSVYWYQQSLDQGLQFLIQYYNGEERAKGNILERFSAQQFPDLHSELNLSSLELGDSALYFCASSRTGQYDQPQHFGDGTRLSIL.

This clone appeared once. CDR3 amino acids: CAGEEAEGSDTQYF. The CDR3 DNA reads as TGTGCCGGCGAAGAGGCGGAAGGATCAGATACGCAGTATTTT. The chain links TRBV30 to TRBJ2-3; D is uncertain. The V end lost 8 bases, the J end lost 4 bases, and 19 bases lay between the germline ends. The CDR3 is made up of 14 amino acids. Germline V gives CDR1 GTSNPN, CDR2 SVGIG (reference sequence).

The rearrangement uses TRBV6-1 and TRBJ1-5; 8 bases agree with TRBD1. The CDR3 runs 15 residues. The germline gives CDR1 MNHNS, CDR2 SASEGT. After removal of 6 bases from V and 6 bases from J, the junction contained 10 bases not matched to a gene. For the CDR3, the DNA is TGTGCCAGCAGGGGGGCGGGACAGGTAGGTCAGCCCCAGCATTTT. This codes for CASRGAGQVGQPQHF.

The chain has TRBV6-1 and TRBJ2-3; D remains unclear. The CDR3 sequence is 14 residues long. Per germline, CDR1 MNHNS and CDR2 SASEGT. Between the trimmed V and J ends, which lost 10 bases and 0 bases, there was a span of 14 bases. CDR3 amino acids: CATSQISSTDTQYF. As DNA, the CDR3 is TGTGCCACCAGCCAGATATCTAGCACAGATACGCAGTATTTT.

The gene calls are TRBV19 and TRBJ1-1, with unresolved D. Germline-derived CDR1 and CDR2 are LNHDA and SQIVND (reference sequence). Trimming shortened V by 2 bases and J by 2 bases, and 6 bases separated the two germline ends. The CDR3 sequence is 13 residues long. The CDR3: CASSINSNTEAFF. The CDR3 bases are TGTGCCAGTAGTATAAACAGTAACACTGAAGCTTTCTTT.

This chain connects TRBV5-1 to TRBJ1-6, with TRBD1 identical over 7 bases. This CDR3 region has 14 residues. Germline loops: CDR1 SGHRS, CDR2 YFSETQ. With V trimmed by 5 bases and J by 5 bases, 4 bases remained unmatched. This CDR3 reads CASRGTADNSPLHF. In nucleotides, the CDR3 is TGCGCCAGCAGAGGGACAGCAGATAATTCACCCCTCCACTTT. Filled out from reference TRBV5-1 and TRBJ1-6, the complete variable domain reads KAGVTQTPRYLIKTRGQQVTLSCSPISGHRSVSWYQQTPGQGLQFLFEYFSETQRNKGNFPGRFSGRQFSNSRSEMNVSTLELGDSALYLCASRGTADNSPLHFGNGTRLTVT.

As regards this clone: A read error may produce the germline difference seen at one junction end. This chain connects TRBV23-1 to TRBJ2-7; TRBD1 agrees at 8 bases. TRBV23-1 is placed among ORFs of uncertain function. The CDR3 sequence is 12 residues long. CDR3: CASSREDRGSPF. CDR3 coding DNA: TGCGCCAGCAGTCGGGAAGACAGGGGCTCACCCTTC.

The V call is TRBV5-1, the J call TRBJ2-7, with a tentative D call TRBD1 (6 bases). CDR1 is SGHRS and CDR2 is YFSETQ in the germline V gene. V was pared by 0 bases and J by 0 bases, with 10 bases between. This CDR3 comprises 15 residues. The CDR3: CASSLEGTSSYEQYF. In DNA form, the CDR3 reads TGCGCCAGCAGCTTGGAAGGGACAAGCTCCTACGAGCAGTACTTC.

V gene TRBV11-2 combines with J gene TRBJ2-3, with 8 bases identical to TRBD1. Germline-derived CDR1 and CDR2 are SGHAT and FQNNGV. The CDR3 has 16 amino acids. The J segment lost 3 bases and the V segment lost 4 bases, leaving 9 bases of the junction unmatched. The DNA for the CDR3 is TGTGCCAGCAGCTCGCCCCGGACAGGGAAAACAGATACGCAGTATTTT. Protein product: CASSSPRTGKTDTQYF.

J is TRBJ2-2 and V is TRBV6-1; a weak D match, TRBD2 (6 bases). This CDR3 comprises 16 residues. CDR1 and CDR2 from the germline V gene are MNHNS and SASEGT. V lost 0 bases to trimming and J lost 3 bases, with 11 bases between them. The CDR3 protein is CASSEAGGWDTGELFF. The DNA of the CDR3 is TGTGCCAGCAGTGAAGCAGGAGGGTGGGACACCGGGGAGCTGTTTTTT.

The V call is TRBV5-4, the J call TRBJ2-5; tentatively, D is TRBD2 (5 bases). Germline assignment: CDR1 SGHNT and CDR2 YYREEE (reference sequence). The V and J ends lost 5 bases and 2 bases respectively, with 16 bases between them. This CDR3 is 15 amino acids long. As DNA, the CDR3 is TGTGCCAGCAGTCACCCCGAGCGGAGACAAGAGACCCAGTACTTC. Protein product: CASSHPERRQETQYF.

The genes are TRBV27 and TRBJ2-6, with a weak D call TRBD1 (5 bases). Germline V gene sequence: CDR1 MNHEY, CDR2 SMNVEV (reference sequence). The CDR3 is 15 residues long. Trimming removed 2 bases from V and 1 base from J, with 6 bases in between. The CDR3 DNA reads as TGTGCCAGCAGTTTAAAGGGGTCTGGGGCCAACGTCCTGACTTTC. Translated, it gives CASSLKGSGANVLTF.

This chain links TRBV29-1 with TRBJ2-1; 12 nucleotides align to TRBD1. The trim removed 3 bases at V and 8 bases at J, leaving 5 bases unmatched. The CDR3 has 14 amino acids. Germline-derived CDR1 and CDR2 are SQVTM and ANQGSEA. The CDR3 DNA follows: TGCAGCGTTGAGGGACAGGGGGCTTGGGATGAGCAGTTCTTC. It codes for CSVEGQGAWDEQFF.

For this clone: A junction end diverges from the germline sequence, so it may reflect a read error. V usage is TRBV7-7 and J usage is TRBJ2-1; 13 nucleotides align to TRBD2. This CDR3 spans 19 amino acids. Germline V gives CDR1 SSHAT, CDR2 FNYEAQ (reference sequence). The CDR3: CASSPGLAGVPSSYNEQFF. DNA for the CDR3: TGTGCTAGCAGCCCCGGACTAGCGGGGGTTCCAAGCTCCTACAATGAGCAGTTCTTC.

The sample holds a few counts of this clone. The chain is built from TRBV5-6 and TRBJ1-1, with D unclear. The germline CDR1 and CDR2 sequences are SGHDT and YYEEEE. V was shortened by 1 base and J by 3 bases, with 4 bases between the two germline ends. The CDR3 spans 12 residues. CDR3 loop: CASSLIDTEAFF. CDR3 DNA sequence: TGTGCCAGCAGCTTGATCGACACTGAAGCTTTCTTT.

CDR3 nucleotides: TGTGCCAGTAGATTAGACTTTTCCCAGTACAATGAGCAGTTCTTC. This gives the protein CASRLDFSQYNEQFF. V and J are TRBV19 and TRBJ2-1; D unresolved. This CDR3 contains 15 residues. V lost 6 bases, J lost 4 bases, and 16 bases lay in between. CDR1 and CDR2 (germline): LNHDA, SQIVND (reference sequence).

This chain connects TRBV2 to TRBJ2-7; 10 bases line up with TRBD1. The CDR3 totals 14 residues. The ends lost 7 bases at V and 5 bases at J; junction bases unmatched: 8. Germline V lookup: CDR1 SNHLY, CDR2 FYNNEI. CDR3 bases: TGTGCCAGCACCCTGGGGACAGGGGTCGACGAGCAGTACTTC. It encodes CASTLGTGVDEQYF.

The gene calls are TRBV27 and TRBJ2-7; perhaps TRBD1 as D (6 bases). The ends were cut back, 6 bases at V and 0 bases at J, with 15 bases in the middle. The CDR3 extends over 15 amino acids. CDR1 MNHEY and CDR2 SMNVEV come from the germline V gene (reference sequence). The CDR3 is CASRPTGPFSYEQYF. The CDR3 DNA reads as TGTGCCAGCAGACCCACAGGGCCGTTCTCCTACGAGCAGTACTTC.

The CDR3 spells CASSYGTAEWGYTF. The CDR3 bases are TGTGCCAGCAGTTACGGGACAGCCGAGTGGGGCTACACCTTC. The chain links TRBV6-5 to TRBJ1-2; 7 bases are a match to TRBD1. Germline lookup yields CDR1 MNHEY and CDR2 SVGAGI. J was trimmed by 8 bases and V by 2 bases; bases with no gene match: 8. This CDR3 spans 14 amino acids.

The V call is TRBV19, the J call TRBJ1-2; maybe TRBD1 (5 bases). CDR1 is LNHDA, CDR2 SQIVND, per germline (reference sequence). Trimming stripped 6 bases from V and 6 bases from J, with 17 bases between. The CDR3 consists of 14 residues. CDR3: CASRHPGGGDGYTF. CDR3 in DNA: TGTGCCAGTAGACACCCCGGGGGAGGGGATGGCTACACCTTC. The full variable domain, its missing parts supplied by reference TRBV19 and TRBJ1-2, is DGGITQSPKYLFRKEGQNVTLSCEQNLNHDAMYWYRQDPGQGLRLIYYSQIVNDFQKGDIAEGYSVSREKKESFPLTVTSAQKNPTAFYLCASRHPGGGDGYTFGSGTRLTVV.